The 22 T cell receptor beta chains listed next were all sequenced from one sample in a study of blood T cell repertoires in COVID-19. Sequencing used immunoSEQ multiplex PCR; TCRdb keeps in-frame clones, though not all of them. This repertoire shows over 300,000 clones, around 89% found once; its top ten account for 5% to 7.5%. Sequencing input: peripheral blood. These receptor sequences come from a man between 18 and 35 years old who had recovered from COVID-19.

The V call is TRBV7-2, the J call TRBJ1-1; the D gene is possibly TRBD1 (6 bases). Trimming shortened V by 5 bases and J by 4 bases, and 26 bases separated the two germline ends. The CDR3 length is 18 residues. Germline V lookup: CDR1 SGHTA, CDR2 FQGNSA. CDR3 region: CASSPQGPAGEMGTEAFF. The CDR3 DNA sequence: TGTGCCAGCAGCCCCCAGGGGCCCGCGGGCGAAATGGGCACTGAAGCTTTCTTT.

J is TRBJ1-5 and V is TRBV6-5; TRBD1 matches 8 bases. Germline assignment: CDR1 MNHEY and CDR2 SVGAGI. With V trimmed by 6 bases and J by 2 bases, 0 bases remained unmatched. There are 13 residues in the CDR3. CDR3 residues: CASRGQGNQPQHF. Written as DNA, the CDR3 is TGTGCCAGCAGGGGACAGGGCAATCAGCCCCAGCATTTT.

This CDR3 is CASSAGVRLTMNTEAFF. The CDR3, as DNA: TGTGCCAGCAGTGCAGGGGTCCGGCTAACCATGAACACTGAAGCTTTCTTT. This chain links TRBV2 with TRBJ1-1, with D perhaps matching TRBD1 (6 bases). The V end was cut by 4 bases, the J end by 0 bases, with 18 bases between. The CDR3 runs to 17 residues. The germline V gene encodes CDR1 SNHLY and CDR2 FYNNEI.

The V gene is TRBV10-2, the J gene TRBJ1-5, with 7 bases identical to TRBD1. Per the germline V gene, CDR1 is WSHSY and CDR2 is SAAADI. J gave up 6 bases and V 6 bases, and 5 bases lay outside the gene matches. The CDR3 runs 13 residues. The CDR3 region is CASSDRAGQPQHF. For the CDR3, the DNA is TGCGCCAGCAGCGACAGGGCCGGTCAGCCCCAGCATTTT.

V gene TRBV29-1 combines with J gene TRBJ1-2; D gene ambiguous. Germline V gene data show CDR1 as SQVTM and CDR2 as ANQGSEA. Trimming shortened V by 7 bases and J by 1 base, and 13 bases separated the two germline ends. This CDR3 region has 13 residues. The CDR3, as DNA: TGCAGCGCCCTTCCGGCGGATAACTATGGCTACACCTTC. Its translation: CSALPADNYGYTF.

This clone was seen only a few times. The chain joins TRBV11-2 to TRBJ2-7; 7 bases fit TRBD2. J lost 1 base, V lost 5 bases, and 5 bases had no gene match. Germline CDR1 and CDR2: SGHAT and FQNNGV. The CDR3 is made up of 14 amino acids. This CDR3 is CASSPLGGSYEQYF. CDR3 coding DNA: TGTGCCAGCAGCCCCCTGGGGGGGTCCTACGAGCAGTACTTC.

The chain is built from TRBV4-1 and TRBJ1-5; D might be TRBD1 (6 bases). The CDR3 is made up of 15 amino acids. V lost 1 base and J lost 6, with 13 bases in between. Germline CDR1 MGHRA, CDR2 YSYEKL. CDR3 nucleotide sequence: TGCGCCAGCAGCCAAGCAGGGGAGGGCGGTCAGCCCCAGCATTTT. Its protein product is CASSQAGEGGQPQHF.

This clone was picked up one time. The chain links TRBV5-8 to TRBJ1-1; D is unresolved. Trimming left V 4 bases short and J 3 bases short, with 16 bases between. Germline V gives CDR1 SGHTS, CDR2 YDEGEE. The CDR3 loop spans 15 amino acids. The CDR3 DNA reads as TGTGCCAGCAGCCCCGGACTCCATGCGGACACTGAAGCTTTCTTT. It codes for CASSPGLHADTEAFF. Full variable domain (rest looked up from reference TRBV5-8 and TRBJ1-1): EAGVTQSPTHLIKTRGQQATLRCSPISGHTSVYWYQQALGLGLQFLLWYDEGEERNRGNFPPRFSGRQFPNYSSELNVNALELEDSALYLCASSPGLHADTEAFFGQGTRLTVV.

V is TRBV7-2 and J is TRBJ2-7, with 12 bases lining up with TRBD2. The CDR3 consists of 15 residues. The germline V gene has CDR1 SGHTA and CDR2 FQGNSA. Trimming took 5 bases from V and 6 from J; bases not matched to a gene: 8. DNA of the CDR3: TGTGCCAGCAGCCCTAGACTAGCGGGAGTTAGCGAGCAGTACTTC. Protein product: CASSPRLAGVSEQYF.

The chain employs TRBV5-5 and TRBJ2-1, with a weak D call TRBD2 (6 bases). The V gene lost 6 bases and the J gene lost 5 bases, with 15 bases spanning the gap. This CDR3 has 14 residues. The germline V gene encodes CDR1 SGHKS and CDR2 YYEKEE (reference sequence). CDR3 sequence: CASTLLASHNEQFF. CDR3 coding DNA: TGTGCCAGCACCTTACTAGCATCCCACAATGAGCAGTTCTTC. Using reference TRBV5-5 and TRBJ2-1 for the parts outside the CDR3, the full variable domain is DAGVTQSPTHLIKTRGQQVTLRCSPISGHKSVSWYQQVLGQGPQFIFQYYEKEERGRGNFPDRFSARQFPNYSSELNVNALLLGDSALYLCASTLLASHNEQFFGPGTRLTVL.

The chain links TRBV7-9 to TRBJ2-1; TRBD1 agrees at 9 bases. Germline V gene sequence: CDR1 SEHNR, CDR2 FQNEAQ (reference sequence). The CDR3 is 16 residues long. J lost 0 bases, V lost 6 bases, and 6 bases had no gene match. The CDR3 DNA follows: TGTGCCAGCAGTCAACAGGGGGCTGGCTCCTACAATGAGCAGTTCTTC. It translates to CASSQQGAGSYNEQFF. Full variable domain (remainder filled in from reference TRBV7-9 and TRBJ2-1): DTGVSQNPRHKITKRGQNVTFRCDPISEHNRLYWYRQTLGQGPEFLTYFQNEAQLEKSRLLSDRFSAERPKGSFSTLEIQRTEQGDSAMYLCASSQQGAGSYNEQFFGPGTRLTVL.

The table lists this clone with a few counts. The chain joins TRBV19 to TRBJ1-2, with a tentative D call TRBD1 (5 bases). This CDR3 region has 14 residues. V was cut by 5 bases and J by 0 bases, with 10 bases left in between. Germline lookup yields CDR1 LNHDA and CDR2 SQIVND (reference sequence). The CDR3 region has the DNA TGTGCCAGTAGTCTGGCAGGGACTAACTATGGCTACACCTTC. Protein sequence: CASSLAGTNYGYTF. Using reference TRBV19 and TRBJ1-2 for the parts outside the CDR3, the full variable domain is DGGITQSPKYLFRKEGQNVTLSCEQNLNHDAMYWYRQDPGQGLRLIYYSQIVNDFQKGDIAEGYSVSREKKESFPLTVTSAQKNPTAFYLCASSLAGTNYGYTFGSGTRLTVV.

This chain connects TRBV30 to TRBJ1-6; D ambiguous. The CDR3 is 12 amino acids. Looked up from germline, CDR1 is GTSNPN and CDR2 is SVGIG (reference sequence). V lost 1 base to trimming and J lost 5 bases, with 3 bases between them. The CDR3 sequence is CAWSGNNSPLHF. CDR3 coding DNA: TGTGCCTGGAGTGGTAATAATTCACCCCTCCACTTT. Full variable domain (missing parts from reference TRBV30 and TRBJ1-6): SQTIHQWPATLVQPVGSPLSLECTVEGTSNPNLYWYRQAAGRGLQLLFYSVGIGQISSEVPQNLSASRPQDRQFILSSKKLLLSDSGFYLCAWSGNNSPLHFGNGTRLTVT.

The chain is built from TRBV7-3 and TRBJ2-1, with a possible D match to TRBD2 (5 bases). V was trimmed by 3 bases and J by 7 bases, leaving 16 bases between them. Germline-derived CDR1 and CDR2 are SGHTA and FQGTGA. The CDR3 runs to 15 residues. CDR3 bases: TGTGCCAGCAGCTTTGAAGGCAGGTCGGGGAATGAGCAGTTCTTC. It is translated as CASSFEGRSGNEQFF.

This clone was observed a few times. CDR3 amino acids: CASSQETSYAPGELFF. In nucleotides, the CDR3 is TGCGCCAGCAGCCAAGAAACTAGTTACGCCCCCGGGGAGCTGTTTTTT. This chain uses TRBV4-1 with TRBJ2-2; D may be TRBD2 (5 bases). CDR3 length: 16 residues. The V gene lost 0 bases and the J gene lost 6 bases, with 14 bases spanning the gap. The germline CDR1 and CDR2 sequences are MGHRA and YSYEKL.

This clone was counted a single time. CDR3 DNA sequence: TGTGCCAGCAGCTTAGCGGGGGGAACCGAGCAGTACTTC. This codes for CASSLAGGTEQYF. V gene TRBV7-6 combines with J gene TRBJ2-7, with D possibly being TRBD2 (6 bases). Deletions cut 0 bases from V and 6 bases from J, with 9 bases between. This CDR3 has 13 residues. Germline CDR1 and CDR2: SGHVS and FNYEAQ.

The count of this clone is one. The V gene is TRBV23-1, the J gene TRBJ1-6; weak D call: TRBD1 (6 bases). TRBV23-1 has ORF status, its function being uncertain. Trimming removed 1 base at V and 9 bases at J, with 19 bases between. This CDR3 has 17 amino acids. CDR3 region: CASSQYSGARIASPLHF. CDR3 in DNA: TGCGCCAGCAGTCAATATTCAGGGGCGCGTATTGCTTCACCCCTCCACTTT.

This rearrangement joins TRBV5-1 to TRBJ2-7, with 10 nucleotides matching TRBD2. This CDR3 is 15 amino acids long. Germline lookup yields CDR1 SGHRS and CDR2 YFSETQ. J gave up 4 bases and V 6 bases, and 10 bases lay outside the gene matches. The CDR3: CASKSELAGMYEQYF. CDR3 nucleotides: TGCGCCAGCAAAAGTGAACTAGCGGGAATGTACGAGCAGTACTTC.

This clone was detected once. The chain couples TRBV27 to TRBJ2-7; D is perhaps TRBD1 (5 bases). Looked up from germline, CDR1 is MNHEY and CDR2 is SMNVEV (reference sequence). Trimming took 6 bases from V and 4 from J, leaving 16 bases between them. This CDR3 is built from 14 residues. The DNA for the CDR3 is TGTGCCAGCAGGCCCACGACAGATCTTTACGAGCAGTACTTC. Translating it yields CASRPTTDLYEQYF.

The rearrangement uses TRBV5-1 and TRBJ2-5; 7 bases fit TRBD2. CDR1 SGHRS and CDR2 YFSETQ come from the germline V gene. V shed 4 bases, J shed 4 bases, and the junction held 10 bases outside the gene matches. The CDR3 covers 15 residues. CDR3 sequence reads: CASSKDFGRIETQYF. The DNA of the CDR3 is TGCGCCAGCAGCAAAGACTTCGGGAGGATAGAGACCCAGTACTTC. The variable domain in full, with the rest retrieved from reference TRBV5-1 and TRBJ2-5, is KAGVTQTPRYLIKTRGQQVTLSCSPISGHRSVSWYQQTPGQGLQFLFEYFSETQRNKGNFPGRFSGRQFSNSRSEMNVSTLELGDSALYLCASSKDFGRIETQYFGPGTRLLVL.

In this sample, this clone turned up once. This chain joins TRBV5-1 and TRBJ1-2, with TRBD1 as a possible D gene (6 bases). The CDR3 is made up of 16 amino acids. V shed 0 bases and J shed 2 bases, with 14 bases lying between them. Germline lookup yields CDR1 SGHRS and CDR2 YFSETQ. CDR3 residues: CASSLGTGIANYGYTF. The CDR3 DNA is TGCGCCAGCAGCTTGGGAACAGGGATCGCCAACTATGGCTACACCTTC.

This clone was seen just once. The CDR3 region has the DNA TGCAGGCCAGGGGGCACAGATACGCAGTATTTT. Translated: CRPGGTDTQYF. This rearrangement joins TRBV20-1 to TRBJ2-3; weak D call: TRBD1 (6 bases). CDR3 length: 11 amino acids. The germline gives CDR1 DFQATT, CDR2 SNEGSKA (reference sequence).